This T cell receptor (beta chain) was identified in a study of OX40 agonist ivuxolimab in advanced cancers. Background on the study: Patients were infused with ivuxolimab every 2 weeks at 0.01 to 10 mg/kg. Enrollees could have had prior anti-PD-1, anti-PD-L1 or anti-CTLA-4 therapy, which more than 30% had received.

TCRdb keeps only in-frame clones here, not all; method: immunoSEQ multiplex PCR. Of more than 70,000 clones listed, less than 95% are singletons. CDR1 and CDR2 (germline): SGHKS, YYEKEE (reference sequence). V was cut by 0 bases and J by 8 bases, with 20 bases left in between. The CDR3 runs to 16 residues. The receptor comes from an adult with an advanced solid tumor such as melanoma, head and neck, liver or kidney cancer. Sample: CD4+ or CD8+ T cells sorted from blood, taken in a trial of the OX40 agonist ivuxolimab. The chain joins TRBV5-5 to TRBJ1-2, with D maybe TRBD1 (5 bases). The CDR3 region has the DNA TGTGCCAGCAGCTTGGGGCCTTCCGGGACCCTTTTAGGCTACACCTTC. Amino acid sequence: CASSLGPSGTLLGYTF.